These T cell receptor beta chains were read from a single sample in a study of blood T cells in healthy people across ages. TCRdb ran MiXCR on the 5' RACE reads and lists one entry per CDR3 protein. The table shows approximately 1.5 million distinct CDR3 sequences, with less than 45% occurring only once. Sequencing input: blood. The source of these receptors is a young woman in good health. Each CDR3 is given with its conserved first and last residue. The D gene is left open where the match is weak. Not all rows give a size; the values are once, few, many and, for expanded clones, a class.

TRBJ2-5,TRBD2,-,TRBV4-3,CVSSPGLAGGIETQYF,TGCGTCAGCAGCCCCGGACTAGCGGGGGGAATCGAGACCCAGTACTTC
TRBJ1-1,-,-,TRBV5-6,CASSFDSFNTVAFF,TGTGCCAGCAGCTTTGACAGCTTCAACACTGTAGCTTTCTTT
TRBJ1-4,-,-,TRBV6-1,CASSEFDSNEKLFF,TGTGCCAGCAGTGAATTTGATAGTAATGAAAAACTGTTTTTT
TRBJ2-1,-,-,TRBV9,CASSVVSSSYEQFF,TGTGCCAGCAGCGTAGTTTCTAGCAGCTATGAGCAGTTCTTC
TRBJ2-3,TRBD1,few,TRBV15,CATGQGQGPPDTQYF,TGTGCCACCGGGCAGGGACAGGGTCCCCCAGATACGCAGTATTTT
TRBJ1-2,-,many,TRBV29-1,CSVSDMGGYTF,TGCAGCGTCAGCGACATGGGCGGCTACACCTTC
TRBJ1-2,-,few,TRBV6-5,CASSYLGLVYGYTF,TGTGCCAGCAGTTATTTGGGGCTAGTCTATGGCTACACCTTC
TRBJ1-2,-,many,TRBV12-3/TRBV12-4,CASSPTGRTNYGYTF,TGTGCCAGCAGTCCAACGGGACGGACTAACTATGGCTACACCTTC
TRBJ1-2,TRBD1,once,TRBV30,CAWSWDRGQNGYTF,TGTGCCTGGAGTTGGGACAGGGGGCAAAATGGCTACACCTTC
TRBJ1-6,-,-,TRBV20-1,CSARGPDPKAGGDSPPHF,TGCAGTGCTAGAGGGCCAGACCCTAAGGCAGGAGGGGATTCACCCCCCCACTTT
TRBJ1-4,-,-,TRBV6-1,CASSGWQAGNEKLFF,TGTGCCAGCAGTGGGTGGCAGGCTGGTAATGAAAAACTGTTTTTT
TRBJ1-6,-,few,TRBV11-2,CASSLGPDYNSPLHF,TGTGCCAGCAGCTTAGGGCCAGATTATAATTCACCCCTCCACTTT
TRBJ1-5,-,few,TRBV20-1,CSARVGVPNQPQHF,TGCAGTGCTAGGGTGGGGGTTCCTAATCAGCCCCAGCATTTT
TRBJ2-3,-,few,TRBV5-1,CASSLGELGSDTQYF,TGCGCCAGCAGCTTGGGCGAACTAGGCTCAGATACGCAGTATTTT
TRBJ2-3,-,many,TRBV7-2,CASSFGPTDTQYF,TGTGCCAGCAGCTTTGGCCCCACAGATACGCAGTATTTT
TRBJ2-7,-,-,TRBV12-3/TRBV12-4,CVSKPGWASYEQYF,TGTGTCAGCAAACCCGGATGGGCCTCCTACGAGCAGTACTTC
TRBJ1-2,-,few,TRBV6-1,CASSVIITDGYTF,TGTGCCAGCAGTGTAATTATTACCGATGGCTACACCTTC
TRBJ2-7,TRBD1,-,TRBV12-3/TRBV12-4,CASSLVQGAGYEQYF,TGTGCCAGCAGTTTAGTACAGGGGGCAGGGTACGAGCAGTACTTC
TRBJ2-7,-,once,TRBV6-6,CASSYGGAEYEQYF,TGTGCCAGCAGTTACGGCGGGGCTGAATACGAGCAGTACTTC
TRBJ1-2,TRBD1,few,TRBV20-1,CSASRGITGTGHFRGYTF,TGCAGTGCTAGCAGGGGGATTACCGGGACAGGGCATTTTCGGGGCTACACCTTC
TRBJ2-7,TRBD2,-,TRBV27,CASSLQRGAYNEQYF,TGTGCCAGCAGTTTACAGCGGGGAGCCTACAATGAGCAGTACTTC
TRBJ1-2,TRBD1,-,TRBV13,CASSLEQGANGRTF,TGTGCCAGCAGCTTAGAACAGGGGGCTAATGGCCGCACCTTC
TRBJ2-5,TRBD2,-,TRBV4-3,CASSQHILAGDLETQYF,TGCGCCAGCAGCCAACATATACTAGCGGGAGATCTAGAGACCCAGTACTTC
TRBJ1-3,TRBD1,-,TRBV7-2,CASSPLDRISGNTIYF,TGTGCCAGCAGCCCCCTGGACAGGATCTCTGGAAACACCATATATTTT
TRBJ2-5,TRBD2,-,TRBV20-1,CSARGGWVQETQYF,TGCAGTGCTAGGGGGGGGTGGGTCCAAGAGACCCAGTACTTC
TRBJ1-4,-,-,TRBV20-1,CSARDLGLGNEKLFF,TGCAGTGCTAGAGATCTGGGACTGGGGAATGAAAAACTGTTTTTT
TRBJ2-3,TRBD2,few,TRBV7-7,CASSLEGTSGTQYF,TGTGCTAGCAGCTTAGAGGGGACTAGCGGGACGCAGTATTTT
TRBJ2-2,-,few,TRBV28,CASSFQGWSGELFF,TGTGCCAGCAGTTTTCAGGGGTGGAGCGGGGAGCTGTTTTTT
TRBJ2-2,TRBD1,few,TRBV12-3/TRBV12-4,CASSRRDRKNTGELFF,TGTGCCAGCAGTCGCCGGGACAGGAAAAACACCGGGGAGCTGTTTTTT
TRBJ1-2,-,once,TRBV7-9,CASSRAVGDAYGYTF,TGTGCCAGCTCCCGTGCGGTGGGGGACGCTTATGGCTACACCTTC
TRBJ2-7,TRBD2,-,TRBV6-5,CASSNSGNSYNEQYF,TGTGCCAGCAGTAACAGCGGGAACTCCTACAATGAGCAGTACTTC
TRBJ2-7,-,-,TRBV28,CASTKGGAYEQYF,TGTGCCAGCACGAAGGGAGGCGCCTACGAGCAGTACTTC
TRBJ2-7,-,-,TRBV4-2,CASSQVVALGAYEQYF,TGTGCCAGCAGCCAAGTGGTCGCGCTGGGGGCCTACGAGCAGTACTTC
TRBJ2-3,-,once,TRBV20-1,CSASSARSGTDTQYF,TGCAGTGCTAGTTCGGCGCGGAGTGGCACAGATACGCAGTATTTT
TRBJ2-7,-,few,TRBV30,CAWSNRAVYEQYF,TGTGCCTGGAGTAACCGGGCCGTGTACGAGCAGTACTTC
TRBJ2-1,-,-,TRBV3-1,CAGSQDFREQFF,TGTGCCGGCAGCCAAGATTTCCGCGAGCAGTTCTTC
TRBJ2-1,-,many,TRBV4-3,CASSQDSGPGNEQFF,TGCGCCAGCAGCCAAGATTCAGGTCCAGGGAATGAGCAGTTCTTC
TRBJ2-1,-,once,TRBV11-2,CASSSRTEHNEQFF,TGTGCCAGCAGCTCCCGGACAGAACACAATGAGCAGTTCTTC
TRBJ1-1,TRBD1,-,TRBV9,CASSPQTGGNTEAFF,TGTGCCAGCAGCCCCCAGACAGGGGGAAACACTGAAGCTTTCTTT
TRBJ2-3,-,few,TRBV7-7,CASSPNGADTQYF,TGTGCTAGCAGCCCCAACGGGGCAGATACGCAGTATTTT
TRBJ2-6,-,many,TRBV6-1,CASRPGGSGANVLTF,TGTGCCAGCAGACCAGGAGGCTCTGGGGCCAACGTCCTGACTTTC
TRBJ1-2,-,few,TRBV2,CASSVRENYGYTF,TGTGCCAGCAGTGTCAGGGAGAACTATGGCTACACCTTC
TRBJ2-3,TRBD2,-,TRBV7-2,CASSPWGRTSSDTQYF,TGTGCCAGCAGCCCATGGGGTAGGACTAGCTCAGATACGCAGTATTTT
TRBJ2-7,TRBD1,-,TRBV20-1,CSARGELARGPYEQYF,TGCAGTGCTAGAGGAGAATTGGCCAGGGGGCCCTACGAGCAGTACTTC
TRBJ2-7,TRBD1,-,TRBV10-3,CAISRPGTAADNEQYF,TGTGCCATCAGCCGACCCGGGACAGCTGCAGACAATGAGCAGTACTTC
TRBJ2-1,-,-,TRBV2,CASRPAGAWDEQFF,TGTGCCAGCAGACCTGCGGGGGCGTGGGATGAGCAGTTCTTC
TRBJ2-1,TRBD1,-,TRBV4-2,CASSQDPEAGGKDEQFF,TGTGCCAGCAGCCAAGATCCAGAGGCAGGGGGTAAGGATGAGCAGTTCTTC
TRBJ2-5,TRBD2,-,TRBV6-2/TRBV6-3,CASCSRLAGGPGQYF,TGTGCCAGCTGTTCTCGGCTAGCGGGGGGGCCAGGGCAGTACTTC
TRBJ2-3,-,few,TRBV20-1,CSARELRGYSTDTQYF,TGCAGTGCTAGAGAGCTCAGGGGATATTCGACAGATACGCAGTATTTT
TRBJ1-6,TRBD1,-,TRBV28,CASSFGDSGSYNSPLHF,TGTGCCAGCAGTTTTGGGGACAGTGGCTCCTATAATTCACCCCTCCACTTT
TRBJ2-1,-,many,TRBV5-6,CASSFNGGQIYNEQFF,TGTGCCAGCAGCTTCAATGGGGGGCAGATCTACAATGAGCAGTTCTTC
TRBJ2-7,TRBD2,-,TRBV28,CASRDLGGSSYGQYF,TGTGCCAGCAGGGACCTCGGCGGGAGCTCCTACGGGCAGTACTTC
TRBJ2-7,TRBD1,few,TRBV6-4,CASTDRGYEQYF,TGTGCCAGCACGGACAGGGGTTACGAGCAGTACTTC
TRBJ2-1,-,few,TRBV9,CASSRDISYNEQFF,TGTGCCAGCAGCCGGGACATTTCCTACAATGAGCAGTTCTTC
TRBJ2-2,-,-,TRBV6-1,CASSEQQLNTGELFF,TGTGCCAGCAGTGAACAGCAGCTGAACACCGGGGAGCTGTTTTTT
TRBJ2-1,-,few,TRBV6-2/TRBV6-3,CASSYRQRDKSYNEQFF,TGTGCCAGCAGTTACCGACAGAGGGATAAGTCCTACAATGAGCAGTTCTTC
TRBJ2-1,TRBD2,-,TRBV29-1,CSVELAGSYNEQFF,TGCAGCGTGGAACTAGCGGGGTCCTACAATGAGCAGTTCTTC
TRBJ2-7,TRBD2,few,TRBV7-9,CASSSWTSGSYTQYF,TGTGCCAGCAGCAGCTGGACTAGCGGGAGTTACACCCAGTACTTC
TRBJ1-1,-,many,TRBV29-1,CSTRAGTDTEAFF,TGCAGCACAAGAGCGGGTACGGACACTGAAGCTTTCTTT
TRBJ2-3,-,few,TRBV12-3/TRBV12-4,CASSFRTGATLADTQYF,TGTGCCAGCAGTTTCCGGACTGGGGCCACGTTAGCAGATACGCAGTATTTT